Described below is a single T cell receptor beta chain sequence and its context. This sample is part of a study of ipilimumab plus nivolumab after autologous stem cell transplantation. Background on the study: Typical patient got roughly five ipilimumab doses and fewer than 10 nivolumab doses (median).

Assay: immunoSEQ multiplex PCR; the TCRdb copy retains only in-frame clones and omits some. The table records around 9,300 clones, almost 70% of them present only once. The J segment lost 4 bases and the V segment lost 4 bases, leaving 4 bases of the junction unmatched. This CDR3 region has 14 residues. CDR1 is SGHNT, CDR2 YYREEE, per germline (reference sequence). This chain uses TRBV5-4 with TRBJ2-5; TRBD1 matches 10 bases. The TCR comes from a female donor with multiple myeloma. Sample: PBMCs, taken in a trial of ipilimumab plus nivolumab as post-transplant consolidation. CDR3 sequence: CASSPGTGVETQYF. As DNA, the CDR3 is TGTGCCAGCAGCCCCGGGACAGGGGTAGAGACCCAGTACTTC.